The rows below give T cell receptor beta chains drawn from one sample of a study of T cells in Graves' hyperthyroidism and ophthalmopathy. A single record per CDR3 protein comes from TCRdb applying MiXCR to the multiplex PCR reads. The table includes more than 350,000 distinct CDR3 sequences, about 16% detected once. Material for sequencing was blood. The receptors originated from a woman in her sixties with Graves' ophthalmopathy. CDR3s include the opening cysteine and the closing phenylalanine or tryptophan. A D gene is named only where the DNA matches it firmly. The size field reads how often the clone was seen (once, few, many) or a class if it is expanded.

size	J	V	D	CDR3	DNA
many	TRBJ2-5	TRBV20-1	NA	CSANTGFGTETQYF	TGCAGTGCCAATACAGGGTTTGGTACGGAGACCCAGTACTTC
many	TRBJ2-2	TRBV12-3/TRBV12-4	NA	CASSFGETGELFF	TGTGCCAGCAGTTTCGGGGAGACCGGGGAGCTGTTTTTT
few	TRBJ2-7	TRBV28	NA	CASSLGGTRSSYEQYF	TGTGCCAGCAGTTTAGGTGGCACCAGGAGCTCCTACGAGCAGTACTTC
few	TRBJ1-5	TRBV5-1	NA	CASSFPKRQNNQPQHF	TGCGCCAGCAGCTTCCCAAAACGACAGAACAATCAGCCCCAGCATTTT
few	TRBJ2-3	TRBV24-1	TRBD2	CATSASGRVNTQYF	TGTGCCACCAGTGCCAGCGGGAGGGTTAATACGCAGTATTTT
many	TRBJ1-2	TRBV12-3/TRBV12-4	TRBD1	CASSQDRDRGYTF	TGTGCCAGCAGTCAGGACAGGGATCGAGGCTACACCTTC
many	TRBJ2-1	TRBV11-2	TRBD2	CASAASGRSNEQFF	TGTGCCAGCGCCGCTAGCGGGAGATCCAATGAGCAGTTCTTC
many	TRBJ2-3	TRBV20-1	NA	CSARHQGRPSTDTQYF	TGCAGTGCTAGACATCAGGGGCGACCCTCCACAGATACGCAGTATTTT
many	TRBJ1-1	TRBV30	NA	CAWSGGHLWKAFF	TGTGCCTGGAGTGGGGGTCACCTCTGGAAAGCTTTCTTT
few	TRBJ2-2	TRBV11-2	NA	CASSQRQAPNTGELFF	TGTGCCAGCAGCCAAAGACAGGCTCCGAACACCGGGGAGCTGTTTTTT
many	TRBJ2-3	TRBV20-1	TRBD2	CSAGLAGGTLSTDTQYF	TGCAGTGCTGGACTAGCGGGAGGTACCCTTAGCACAGATACGCAGTATTTT
many	TRBJ2-7	TRBV19	NA	CASSNSRSYEQYF	TGTGCCAGTAGTAATAGCCGCTCCTACGAGCAGTACTTC
many	TRBJ2-1	TRBV12-5	NA	CASGLPYDEQFF	TGTGCTAGTGGTTTGCCGTATGATGAGCAGTTCTTC
many	TRBJ2-1	TRBV18	NA	CASSPRRDGNEQFF	TGTGCCAGCTCACCCCGGCGGGACGGGAATGAGCAGTTCTTC
many	TRBJ2-7	TRBV7-2	TRBD2	CASSLSPGLAGSSYEQYF	TGTGCCAGCAGCTTGTCTCCGGGACTAGCGGGAAGCTCCTACGAGCAGTACTTC
many	TRBJ2-3	TRBV7-2	NA	CASSPDRTAVSNTQYF	TGTGCCAGCAGCCCCGACAGGACAGCGGTTTCGAATACGCAGTATTTT